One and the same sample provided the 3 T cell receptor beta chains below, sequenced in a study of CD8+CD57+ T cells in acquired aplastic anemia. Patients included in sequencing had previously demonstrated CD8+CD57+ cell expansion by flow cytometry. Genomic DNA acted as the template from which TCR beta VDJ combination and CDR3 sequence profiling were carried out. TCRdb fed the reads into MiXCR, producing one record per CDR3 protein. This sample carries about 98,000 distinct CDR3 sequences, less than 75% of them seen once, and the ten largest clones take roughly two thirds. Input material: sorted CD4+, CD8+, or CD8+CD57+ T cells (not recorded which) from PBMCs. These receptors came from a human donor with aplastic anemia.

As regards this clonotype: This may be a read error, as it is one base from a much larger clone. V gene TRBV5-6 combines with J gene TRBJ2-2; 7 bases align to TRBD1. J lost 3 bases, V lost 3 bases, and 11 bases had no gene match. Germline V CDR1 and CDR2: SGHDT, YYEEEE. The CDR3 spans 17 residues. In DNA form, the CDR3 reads TGTGCCAGCAGCTACGGTACAGGGGCCTGGGACACCGGGGAGCTGTTTTTT. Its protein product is CASSYGTGAWDTGELFF.

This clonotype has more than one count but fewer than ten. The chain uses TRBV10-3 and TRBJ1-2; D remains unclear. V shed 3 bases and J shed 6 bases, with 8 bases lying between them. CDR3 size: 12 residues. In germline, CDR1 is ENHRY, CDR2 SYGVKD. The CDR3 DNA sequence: TGTGCCATCAGTGACTATGCTAATGGCTACACCTTC. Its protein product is CAISDYANGYTF.

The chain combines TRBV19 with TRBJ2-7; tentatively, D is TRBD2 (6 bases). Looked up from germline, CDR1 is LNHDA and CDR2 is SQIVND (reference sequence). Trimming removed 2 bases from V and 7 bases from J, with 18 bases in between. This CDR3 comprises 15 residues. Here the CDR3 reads CASSIITGSLNEQYF. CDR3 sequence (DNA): TGTGCCAGTAGTATAATAACCGGGAGTCTCAATGAGCAGTACTTC.